This entry lists 6 T cell receptor beta chains sequenced from one sample in a study of T-cell reconstitution after alpha-beta-depleted transplantation in children. These TCRs' antigens remain unknown. Unique molecular identifiers were used in preparing the TCRbeta library. TCRdb independently ran MiXCR on the PCR reads; one entry per CDR3 protein. The sample carries 250,000 to 300,000 distinct CDR3 sequences, 6.5% to 9% recorded once. Study observations and caveats: A year had passed since transplant, and T-cell counts and diversity by then came mostly from newly produced T cells.

Sequences were derived from peripheral blood, sampled 360 days after TCRalphabeta/CD19-depleted stem cell transplant. The receptors shown here come from a female patient between 2 and 15 years old who had a stem cell transplant for Fanconi anemia, so the T cells may come from the graft donor.

This chain joins TRBV6-1 and TRBJ1-2; possibly TRBD1 for D (6 bases). Germline CDR1 is MNHNS and CDR2 is SASEGT. The CDR3 totals 15 residues. V was clipped by 10 bases and J by 0 bases, with 18 bases between them. CDR3 in amino acids: CATRRGEGSNYGYTF. The DNA of the CDR3 is TGTGCCACTCGAAGGGGGGAGGGTTCTAACTATGGCTACACCTTC.

In its sample, this clonotype was seen a few times. The V call is TRBV27, the J call TRBJ2-7; 7 bases line up with TRBD2. The CDR3 loop spans 15 amino acids. The V gene's germline CDR1 is MNHEY and CDR2 SMNVEV (reference sequence). J lost 1 base, V lost 3 bases, and 6 bases had no gene match. The CDR3 loop reads CASSFFGGMSYEQYF. In DNA form, the CDR3 reads TGTGCCAGCAGTTTTTTCGGGGGGATGTCCTACGAGCAGTACTTC.

This clonotype was found a few times. CDR3 amino acids: CASSLGLAGRGETQYF. The CDR3 coding sequence is TGTGCCAGCAGCCTAGGACTAGCGGGGAGAGGAGAGACCCAGTACTTC. This rearrangement joins TRBV3-1 to TRBJ2-5, with TRBD2 identical over 12 bases. J lost 4 bases, V lost 4 bases, and 7 bases had no gene match. From germline, CDR1 is LGHDT and CDR2 YNNKEL (reference sequence). The length of the CDR3 is 16 residues.

V is TRBV6-1 and J is TRBJ1-5; TRBD1 agrees at 9 bases. J gave up 0 bases and V 5 bases, and 2 bases lay outside the gene matches. CDR3 length equals 15 residues. Germline-derived CDR1 and CDR2 are MNHNS and SASEGT. CDR3 DNA sequence: TGTGCCAGCAGTCAACAGGGGGCTAGCAATCAGCCCCAGCATTTT. This gives the protein CASSQQGASNQPQHF.

This chain joins TRBV7-6 and TRBJ1-1, with D hard to call. The CDR3 is 13 residues long. The V and J ends lost 2 bases and 4 bases respectively, with 8 bases between them. From germline, CDR1 is SGHVS and CDR2 FNYEAQ. CDR3 sequence: CASSLTESTEAFF. As DNA, the CDR3 is TGTGCCAGCAGCTTAACAGAATCCACTGAAGCTTTCTTT.

There are many counts of this clonotype. The chain recombines TRBV5-4 with TRBJ2-3; TRBD2 agrees at 13 bases. The germline V gene has CDR1 SGHNT and CDR2 YYREEE (reference sequence). This CDR3 is 20 amino acids long. The junction had 17 bases not matched to a gene; V was cut back by 1 base and J by 6 bases. CDR3 nucleotides: TGTGCCAGCAGCTTGACCGGGACTAGCGGGACCCTAATGGTGGTCGATACGCAGTATTTT. Protein: CASSLTGTSGTLMVVDTQYF.